The present entry profiles one TCR beta chain with its context. Antigen specificity is unknown. Produced via immunoSEQ multiplex PCR; TCRdb's table is partial and in-frame only. The sample holds under 50,000 clones, around four fifths seen once. These data belong to a study of T cell responses to AZD1222 COVID-19 vaccine. Study-wide points: White British donors predominated, females outnumbered males, and clonal diversity was possibly underestimated. Just six AZD1222 recipients were seropositive at baseline.

CDR1 is MDHEN, CDR2 SYDVKM, per germline. The trim removed 7 bases at V and 5 bases at J, leaving 10 bases unmatched. The CDR3 is 14 residues long. The sequence was obtained from an adult who received the MenACWY meningococcal vaccine as a control. Sequenced material: peripheral blood, taken 28 days after the second dose of the MenACWY control vaccine. V gene TRBV28 combines with J gene TRBJ1-1; 7 positions match TRBD1. The CDR3 sequence: CASISGGARTEAFF. Here the CDR3 DNA reads TGTGCCAGCATCTCAGGGGGGGCGAGGACTGAAGCTTTCTTT.